This is a list of T cell receptor beta chains from one sample in a study of beta chain features in type 1 diabetes. Method: immunoSEQ multiplex PCR; TCRdb's copy keeps in-frame clones and lacks some. The sample lists 350,000 to 450,000 clones, roughly 16% occurring once. The sample taken for sequencing was naive CD4+ T cells from blood. Every receptor here comes from a woman between 18 and 29 years old in good health. The CDR3 runs from the conserved cysteine through the conserved F or W. A D gene is named only where the DNA matches it firmly. Only some rows state a clone size, as once, few, many or a class for expanded clones.

>TRBJ1-4|NA|TRBV29-1|NA
TGCAGCCATTCGGACGGGGGTCCAAATGAAAAACTGTTTTTT
CSHSDGGPNEKLFF
>TRBJ2-1|TRBD2|TRBV25-1|NA
TGTGCCAGCGGCTCCGGACTAGCGGGAGGGAGGCTCAGGGATGAGCAGTTCTTC
CASGSGLAGGRLRDEQFF
>TRBJ1-3|NA|TRBV20-1|NA
TGCAGTGCTAGAGTAGGAAACACCATATATTTT
CSARVGNTIYF
>TRBJ2-3|TRBD2|TRBV7-2|few
TGTGCCAGCAGAACCCTGGGGGGGAAGGTGGATACGCAGTATTTT
CASRTLGGKVDTQYF
>TRBJ1-1|NA|TRBV11-2|few
TGTGCCAGCAGCCAGACGGGTTCAGCTTTCTTT
CASSQTGSAFF
>TRBJ1-1|NA|TRBV5-4|NA
TGTGCCAGCAGCTCCAGGGTGATGAACACTGAAGCTTTCTTT
CASSSRVMNTEAFF
>TRBJ1-2|TRBD1|TRBV5-1|few
TGCGCCAGCAGCTTGTCGACAGGGTTAAACGGCTACACCTTC
CASSLSTGLNGYTF
>TRBJ2-1|NA|TRBV7-9|few
TGTGCCAGCAGCGAACTAGCAACCGCCTACAATGAGCAGTTCTTC
CASSELATAYNEQFF
>TRBJ2-5|NA|TRBV9|NA
TGTGCCAGCAGCGCTGCAGACTGGAGAGAAGAGACCCAGTACTTC
CASSAADWREETQYF
>TRBJ1-2|NA|TRBV5-1|NA
TGCGCCAGCACCATACAGGGAGACTATGGCTACACCTTC
CASTIQGDYGYTF